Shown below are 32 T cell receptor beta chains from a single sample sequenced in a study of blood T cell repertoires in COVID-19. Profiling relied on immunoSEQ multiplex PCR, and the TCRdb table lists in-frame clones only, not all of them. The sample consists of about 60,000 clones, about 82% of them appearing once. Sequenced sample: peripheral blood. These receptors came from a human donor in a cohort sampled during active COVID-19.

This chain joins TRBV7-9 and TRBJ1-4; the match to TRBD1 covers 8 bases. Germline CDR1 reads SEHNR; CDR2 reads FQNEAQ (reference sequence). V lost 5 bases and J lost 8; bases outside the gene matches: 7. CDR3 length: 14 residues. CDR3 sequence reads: CASSHGQGWEKLFF. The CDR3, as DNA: TGTGCCAGCAGCCACGGACAGGGTTGGGAAAAACTGTTTTTT.

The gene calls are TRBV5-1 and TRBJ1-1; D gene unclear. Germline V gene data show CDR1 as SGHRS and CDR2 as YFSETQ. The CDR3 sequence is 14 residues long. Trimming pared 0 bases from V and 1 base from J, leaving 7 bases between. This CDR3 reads CASSLATQNTEAFF. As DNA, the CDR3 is TGCGCCAGCAGCTTGGCCACACAGAACACTGAAGCTTTCTTT.

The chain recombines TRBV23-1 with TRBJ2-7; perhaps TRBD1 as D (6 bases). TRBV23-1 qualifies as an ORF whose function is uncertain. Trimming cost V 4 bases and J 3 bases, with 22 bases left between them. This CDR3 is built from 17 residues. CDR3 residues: CASSPLAGAPRFYEQYF. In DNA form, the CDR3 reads TGCGCCAGCAGTCCCTTGGCAGGGGCACCTCGCTTCTACGAGCAGTACTTC.

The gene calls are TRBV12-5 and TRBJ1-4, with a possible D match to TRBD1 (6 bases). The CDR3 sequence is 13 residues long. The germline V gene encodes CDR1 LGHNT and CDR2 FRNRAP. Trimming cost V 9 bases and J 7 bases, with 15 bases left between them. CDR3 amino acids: CASQQGWGEKLFF. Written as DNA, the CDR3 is TGTGCTAGCCAGCAGGGGTGGGGTGAAAAACTGTTTTTT.

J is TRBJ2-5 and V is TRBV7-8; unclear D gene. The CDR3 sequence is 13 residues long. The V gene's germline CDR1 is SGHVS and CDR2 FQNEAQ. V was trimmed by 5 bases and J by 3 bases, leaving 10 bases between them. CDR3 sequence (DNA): TGTGCCAGCAGCCTCTTCCTAAAAGAGACCCAGTACTTC. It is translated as CASSLFLKETQYF. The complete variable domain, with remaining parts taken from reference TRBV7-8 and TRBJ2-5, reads GAGVSQSPRYKVAKRGQDVALRCDPISGHVSLFWYQQALGQGPEFLTYFQNEAQLDKSGLPSDRFFAERPEGSVSTLKIQRTQQEDSAVYLCASSLFLKETQYFGPGTRLLVL.

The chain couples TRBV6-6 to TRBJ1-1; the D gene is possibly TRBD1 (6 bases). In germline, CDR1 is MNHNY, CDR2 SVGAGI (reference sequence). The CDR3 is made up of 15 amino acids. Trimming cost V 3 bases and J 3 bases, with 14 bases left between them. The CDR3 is CASSYGGVGDTEAFF. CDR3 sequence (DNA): TGTGCCAGCAGTTATGGGGGCGTAGGGGACACTGAAGCTTTCTTT.

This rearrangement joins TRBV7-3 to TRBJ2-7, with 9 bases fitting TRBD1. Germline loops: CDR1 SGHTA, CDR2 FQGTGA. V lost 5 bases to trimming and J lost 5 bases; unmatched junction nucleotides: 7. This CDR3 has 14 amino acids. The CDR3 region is CASSQGQGTNEQYF. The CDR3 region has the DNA TGTGCCAGCAGCCAGGGACAGGGTACGAACGAGCAGTACTTC. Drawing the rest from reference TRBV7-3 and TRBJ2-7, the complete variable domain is GAGVSQTPSNKVTEKGKYVELRCDPISGHTALYWYRQSLGQGPEFLIYFQGTGAADDSGLPNDRFFAVRPEGSVSTLKIQRTERGDSAVYLCASSQGQGTNEQYFGPGTRLTVT.

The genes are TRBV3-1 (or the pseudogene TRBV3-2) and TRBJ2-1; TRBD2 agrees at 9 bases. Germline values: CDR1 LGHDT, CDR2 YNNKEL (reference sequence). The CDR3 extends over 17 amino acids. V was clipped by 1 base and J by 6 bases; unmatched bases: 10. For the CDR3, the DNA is TGTGCCAGCAGCCAAGGTTGGGGGCGGGGGGGCCGCAATGAGCAGTTCTTC. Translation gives CASSQGWGRGGRNEQFF.

Here the CDR3 DNA reads TGTGCCAGTAGTATAATGTCCAGGTCTGGGGCCAACGTCCTGACTTTC. Translation gives CASSIMSRSGANVLTF. V is TRBV19 and J is TRBJ2-6; D unresolved. From germline, CDR1 is LNHDA and CDR2 SQIVND (reference sequence). Trimming cost V 2 bases and J 1 base, with 9 bases left between them. CDR3 length equals 16 residues.

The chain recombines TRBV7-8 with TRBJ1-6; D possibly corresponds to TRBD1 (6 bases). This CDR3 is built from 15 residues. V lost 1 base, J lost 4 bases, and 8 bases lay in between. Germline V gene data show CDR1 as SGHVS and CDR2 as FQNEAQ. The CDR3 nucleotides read TGTGCCAGCAGCTTAGACGGGACATATAATTCACCCCTCCACTTT. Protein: CASSLDGTYNSPLHF.

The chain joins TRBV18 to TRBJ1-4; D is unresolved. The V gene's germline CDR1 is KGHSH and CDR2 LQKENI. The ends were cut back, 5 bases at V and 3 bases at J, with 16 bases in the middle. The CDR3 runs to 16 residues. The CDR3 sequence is CASSSRPRAANEKLFF. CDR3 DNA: TGTGCCAGCTCATCCAGGCCGCGGGCGGCTAATGAAAAACTGTTTTTT.

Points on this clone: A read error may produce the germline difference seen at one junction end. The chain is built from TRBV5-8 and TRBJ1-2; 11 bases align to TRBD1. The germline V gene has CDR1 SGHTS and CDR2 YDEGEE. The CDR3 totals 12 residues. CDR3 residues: CASSAGQGAAPF. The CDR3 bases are TGTGCCAGCAGCGCCGGACAGGGGGCCGCCCCTTTC.

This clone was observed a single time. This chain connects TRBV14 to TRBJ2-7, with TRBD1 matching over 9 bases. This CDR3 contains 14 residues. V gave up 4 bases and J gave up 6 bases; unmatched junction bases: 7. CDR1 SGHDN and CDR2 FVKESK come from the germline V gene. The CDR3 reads CASSLIRDRAEQYF. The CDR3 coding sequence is TGTGCCAGCAGCCTAATCCGGGACAGGGCCGAGCAGTACTTC.

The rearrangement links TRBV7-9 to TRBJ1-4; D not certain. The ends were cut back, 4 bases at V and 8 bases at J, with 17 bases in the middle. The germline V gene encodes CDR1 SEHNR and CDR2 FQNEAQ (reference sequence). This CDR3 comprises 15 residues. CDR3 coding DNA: TGTGCCAGCAGCTCCGGTCGGGCAGGCGGGGAAAAACTGTTTTTT. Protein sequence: CASSSGRAGGEKLFF.

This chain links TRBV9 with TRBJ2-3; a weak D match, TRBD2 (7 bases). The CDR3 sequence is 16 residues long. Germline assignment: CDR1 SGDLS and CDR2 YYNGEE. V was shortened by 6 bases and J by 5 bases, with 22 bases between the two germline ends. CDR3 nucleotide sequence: TGTGCCAGCAATTCGGGGGTCGCGGGGGCGGAAGATACGCAGTATTTT. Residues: CASNSGVAGAEDTQYF.

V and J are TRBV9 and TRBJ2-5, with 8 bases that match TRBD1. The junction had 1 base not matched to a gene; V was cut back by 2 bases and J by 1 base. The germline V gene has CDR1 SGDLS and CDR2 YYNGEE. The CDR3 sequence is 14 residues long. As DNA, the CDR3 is TGTGCCAGCAGCGTGGACAGGGCCCAAGAGACCCAGTACTTC. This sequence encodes CASSVDRAQETQYF.

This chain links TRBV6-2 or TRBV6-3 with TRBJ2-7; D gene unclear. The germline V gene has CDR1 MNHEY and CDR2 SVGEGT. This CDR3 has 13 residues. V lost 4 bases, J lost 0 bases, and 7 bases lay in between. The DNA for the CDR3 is TGTGCCAGCAGTTCGGGTGGCTCCTACGAGCAGTACTTC. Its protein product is CASSSGGSYEQYF.

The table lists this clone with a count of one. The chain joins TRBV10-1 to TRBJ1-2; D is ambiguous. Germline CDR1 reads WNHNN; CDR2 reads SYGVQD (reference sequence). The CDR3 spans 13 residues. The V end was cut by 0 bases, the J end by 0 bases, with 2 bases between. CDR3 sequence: CASSESANYGYTF. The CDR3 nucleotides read TGCGCCAGCAGTGAGTCCGCTAACTATGGCTACACCTTC.

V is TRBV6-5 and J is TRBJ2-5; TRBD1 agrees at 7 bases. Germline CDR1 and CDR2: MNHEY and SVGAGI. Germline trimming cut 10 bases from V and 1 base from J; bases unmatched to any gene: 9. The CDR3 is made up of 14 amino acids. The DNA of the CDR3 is TGTGCCACCACGTCGGGGACAGTCCAAGAGACCCAGTACTTC. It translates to CATTSGTVQETQYF.

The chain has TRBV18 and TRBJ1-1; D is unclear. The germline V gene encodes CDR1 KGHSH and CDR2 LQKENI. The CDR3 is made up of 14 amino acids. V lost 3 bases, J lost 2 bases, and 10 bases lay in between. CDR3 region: CASSPGMTNTEAFF. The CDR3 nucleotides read TGTGCCAGCTCACCCGGGATGACCAACACTGAAGCTTTCTTT.

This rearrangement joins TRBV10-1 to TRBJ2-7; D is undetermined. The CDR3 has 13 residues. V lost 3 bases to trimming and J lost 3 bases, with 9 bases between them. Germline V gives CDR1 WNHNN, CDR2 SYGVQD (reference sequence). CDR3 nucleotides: TGCGCCAGCAGTGATGGCAGAAACTACGAGCAGTACTTC. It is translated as CASSDGRNYEQYF.

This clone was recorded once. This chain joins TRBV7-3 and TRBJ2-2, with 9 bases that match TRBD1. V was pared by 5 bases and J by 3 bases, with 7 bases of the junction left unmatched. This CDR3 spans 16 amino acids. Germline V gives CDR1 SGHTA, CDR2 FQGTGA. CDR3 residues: CASSRSGQGHTGELFF. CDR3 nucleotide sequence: TGTGCCAGCAGCCGTTCGGGACAGGGCCACACCGGGGAGCTGTTTTTT. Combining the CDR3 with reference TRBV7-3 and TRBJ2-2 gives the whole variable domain GAGVSQTPSNKVTEKGKYVELRCDPISGHTALYWYRQSLGQGPEFLIYFQGTGAADDSGLPNDRFFAVRPEGSVSTLKIQRTERGDSAVYLCASSRSGQGHTGELFFGEGSRLTVL.

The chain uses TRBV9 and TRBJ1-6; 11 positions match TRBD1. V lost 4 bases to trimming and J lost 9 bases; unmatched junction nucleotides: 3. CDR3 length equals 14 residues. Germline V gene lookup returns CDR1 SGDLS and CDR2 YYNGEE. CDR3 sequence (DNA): TGTGCCAGCAGCAAAGGACAGGGGGCTTCACCCCTCCACTTT. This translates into CASSKGQGASPLHF.

The CDR3 DNA sequence: TGCGCCAGCAGCCTTAGTGGGGGCGGGGGGGCCTATGAGACCCAGTACTTC. Encoded protein: CASSLSGGGGAYETQYF. The gene calls are TRBV4-3 and TRBJ2-5; TRBD2 matches 9 bases. V lost 4 bases, J lost 5 bases, and 14 bases stayed unmatched. The CDR3 length is 17 residues. Germline CDR1 LGHNA, CDR2 YSLEER.

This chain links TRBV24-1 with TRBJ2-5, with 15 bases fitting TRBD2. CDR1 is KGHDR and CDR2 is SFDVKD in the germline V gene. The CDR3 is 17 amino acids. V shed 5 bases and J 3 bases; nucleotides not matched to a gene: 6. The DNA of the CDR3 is TGTGCCACCAGTGGGGGGACTAGCGGGGGGCTCAAAGAGACCCAGTACTTC. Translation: CATSGGTSGGLKETQYF.

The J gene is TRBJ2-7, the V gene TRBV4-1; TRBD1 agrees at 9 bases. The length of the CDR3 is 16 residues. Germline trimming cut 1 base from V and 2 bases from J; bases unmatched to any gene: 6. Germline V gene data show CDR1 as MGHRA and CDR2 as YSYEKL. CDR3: CASSQVPGTGTYEQYF. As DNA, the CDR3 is TGCGCCAGCAGCCAAGTGCCCGGGACAGGGACCTACGAGCAGTACTTC.

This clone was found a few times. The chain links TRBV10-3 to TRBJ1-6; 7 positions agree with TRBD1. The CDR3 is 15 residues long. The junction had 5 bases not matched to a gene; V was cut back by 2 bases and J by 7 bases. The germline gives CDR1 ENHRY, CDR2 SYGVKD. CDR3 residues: CAISETDRENSPLHF. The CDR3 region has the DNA TGTGCCATCAGTGAGACCGACAGGGAAAATTCACCCCTCCACTTT.

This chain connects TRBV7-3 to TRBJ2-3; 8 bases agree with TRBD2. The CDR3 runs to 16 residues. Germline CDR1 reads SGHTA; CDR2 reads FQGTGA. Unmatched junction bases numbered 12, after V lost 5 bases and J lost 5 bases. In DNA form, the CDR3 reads TGTGCCAGCAGCCCAGGACTAGCCCTAATGGGAGATACGCAGTATTTT. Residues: CASSPGLALMGDTQYF. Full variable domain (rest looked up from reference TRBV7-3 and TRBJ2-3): GAGVSQTPSNKVTEKGKYVELRCDPISGHTALYWYRQSLGQGPEFLIYFQGTGAADDSGLPNDRFFAVRPEGSVSTLKIQRTERGDSAVYLCASSPGLALMGDTQYFGPGTRLTVL.

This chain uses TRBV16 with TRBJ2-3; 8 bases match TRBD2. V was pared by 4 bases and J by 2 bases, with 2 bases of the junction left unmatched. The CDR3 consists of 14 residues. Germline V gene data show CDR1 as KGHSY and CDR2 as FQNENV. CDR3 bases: TGTGCCAGCAGCCCGGGGGGGCACACAGATACGCAGTATTTT. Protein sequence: CASSPGGHTDTQYF.

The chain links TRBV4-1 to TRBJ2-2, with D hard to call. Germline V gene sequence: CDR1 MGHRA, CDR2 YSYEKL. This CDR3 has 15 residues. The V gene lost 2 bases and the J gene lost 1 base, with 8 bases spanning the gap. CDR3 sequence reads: CASSQPLWNTGELFF. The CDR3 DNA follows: TGCGCCAGCAGCCAACCCCTTTGGAACACCGGGGAGCTGTTTTTT.

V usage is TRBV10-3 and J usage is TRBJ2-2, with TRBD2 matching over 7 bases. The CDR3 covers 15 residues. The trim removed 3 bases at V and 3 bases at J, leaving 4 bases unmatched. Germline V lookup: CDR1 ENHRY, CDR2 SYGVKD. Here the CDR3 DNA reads TGTGCCATCAGTGACGGGACTAAATACACCGGGGAGCTGTTTTTT. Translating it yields CAISDGTKYTGELFF.

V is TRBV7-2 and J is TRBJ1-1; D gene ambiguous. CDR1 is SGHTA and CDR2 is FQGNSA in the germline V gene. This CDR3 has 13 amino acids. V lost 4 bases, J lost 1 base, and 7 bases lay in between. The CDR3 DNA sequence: TGTGCCAGCAGCTACGGTCCGAACACTGAAGCTTTCTTT. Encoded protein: CASSYGPNTEAFF.